This T cell receptor (beta chain) came from a study of blood T cell repertoires in COVID-19. Unmatched junction bases numbered 9, after V lost 0 bases and J lost 9 bases. CDR3 length: 16 residues. The germline V gene has CDR1 LGHDT and CDR2 YNNKEL (reference sequence). The repertoire was sequenced with immunoSEQ multiplex PCR; TCRdb's copy has only in-frame clones and lacks some. The data contain almost 45,000 clones, approximately 70% of them singletons. The sequencing sample was made of peripheral blood. This rearrangement joins TRBV3-1 (or the pseudogene TRBV3-2) to TRBJ2-1; 9 bases map to TRBD2. The TCR originated in an elderly man with acute or convalescent COVID-19. CDR3 sequence: CASSQDRLAGRGEQFF. The CDR3 coding sequence is TGTGCCAGCAGCCAAGATCGGCTAGCGGGACGGGGTGAGCAGTTCTTC.